This T cell receptor beta chain was identified in a study of blood T cell repertoires in COVID-19. Looking at the study overall: COVID-19 samples, acute and convalescent, were from the United States, Italy and Spain. The cDNA or gDNA used as material had been derived from T cells, B-cell-depleted T cells, or PBMCs.

How the authors handled the data: Reference gene primer amplification yielded estimated nucleated cell counts. Repertoires were generated with immunoSEQ multiplex PCR, while TCRdb's copy carries only in-frame clones and drops some. V, J and clone size reflect that table, while D and trimming were determined from the DNA. The repertoire has 150,000 or so clones, about 88% of them found once; the top ten carry around a fifth. The CDR3 covers 14 residues. Between the trimmed V and J ends, which lost 0 bases and 6 bases, there was a span of 14 bases. Germline CDR1 and CDR2: GTSNPN and SVGIG (reference sequence).

Specimen: peripheral blood. The chain has TRBV30 and TRBJ1-1; the D gene is possibly TRBD1 (6 bases). This clonotype originated in an elderly woman with acute or convalescent COVID-19. The CDR3 reads CAWSVQGRSAEAFF. The CDR3 nucleotides read TGTGCCTGGAGTGTACAGGGTAGGAGCGCTGAAGCTTTCTTT.